This TCR beta chain emerged from a study of early T cells in non-severe SARS-CoV-2 infection. TCRdb independently ran MiXCR on the 5' RACE reads; one entry per CDR3 protein. The data show roughly 120,000 distinct CDR3 sequences, with about 15% seen just once and about a fifth held by the top ten. V gave up 6 bases and J gave up 3 bases, with 5 bases separating them. The CDR3 spans 12 residues. CDR1 is MNHEY, CDR2 SVGAGI, per germline. The sequencing input was whole blood. This receptor was obtained from an adult who was a healthcare worker with PCR-confirmed SARS-CoV-2 infection or an uninfected control (not recorded which). This chain links TRBV6-5 with TRBJ2-2; D is unclear. This chain's CDR3 is CASRVDTGELFF. The CDR3 DNA sequence: TGTGCCAGCAGAGTAGACACCGGGGAGCTGTTTTTT.